The 28 T cell receptor beta chains presented below share a single source sample, sequenced in a study of T cell repertoires in cytomegalovirus infection. TCRdb re-analysed the reads in MiXCR, keeping a single row per CDR3 protein. The sample yields 600,000 to 800,000 distinct CDR3 sequences, roughly a quarter seen once. Sequenced input: CD8+ T cells from PBMCs. Every receptor here comes from a human donor in good health (CMV status not recorded). Some clones in this sample may be carry-over from other donors' samples.

V gene TRBV7-2 combines with J gene TRBJ2-1, with D possibly being TRBD1 (5 bases). V was clipped by 5 bases and J by 2 bases, with 7 bases between them. In germline, CDR1 is SGHTA, CDR2 FQGNSA. This CDR3 is 13 amino acids long. CDR3 DNA: TGTGCCAGCAGCGTAGGGGCCTACAATGAGCAGTTCTTC. This gives the protein CASSVGAYNEQFF.

A word on this clonotype: A much more abundant neighbour one base away suggests this may be a read error. The chain joins TRBV7-6 to TRBJ2-1; 12 bases are shared with TRBD2. The CDR3 contains 17 residues. Germline-derived CDR1 and CDR2 are SGHVS and FNYEAQ. The CDR3: CAGSGGASGGAKNEQFF. CDR3 DNA: TGTGCCGGCAGCGGGGGGGCTAGCGGGGGGGCAAAGAATGAGCAGTTCTTC. The whole variable domain, remainder taken from reference TRBV7-6 and TRBJ2-1, is GAGVSQSPRYKVTKRGQDVALRCDPISGHVSLYWYRQALGQGPEFLTYFNYEAQQDKSGLPNDRFSAERPEGSISTLTIQRTEQRDSAMYRCAGSGGASGGAKNEQFFGPGTRLTVL.

This chain links TRBV7-9 with TRBJ2-5; TRBD1 matches 9 bases. CDR3 length equals 18 residues. The V and J ends lost 4 bases and 4 bases, in that order; junction bases with no gene match: 16. CDR1 and CDR2 (germline): SEHNR, FQNEAQ (reference sequence). The CDR3 nucleotides are TGTGCCAGCAGCTCCTACTTGACCGGGACAGGGTTCGGAGAGACCCAGTACTTC. Translated, it gives CASSSYLTGTGFGETQYF.

As for this clonotype: A much larger clone differs by one base, so this may be a read error. J is TRBJ2-5 and V is TRBV7-2; D is possibly TRBD1 (5 bases). The CDR3 is 14 residues long. Germline V lookup: CDR1 SGHTA, CDR2 FQGNSA. Written as DNA, the CDR3 is TGTGCCTGCAGCTCAATAACAGGATCCGAGACCCAGTACTTC. As protein: CACSSITGSETQYF.

The chain joins TRBV5-5 to TRBJ2-1; D is unresolved. Germline CDR1 and CDR2: SGHKS and YYEKEE (reference sequence). The CDR3 runs to 16 residues. The V end lost 4 bases, the J end lost 4 bases, and 18 bases lay between the germline ends. CDR3 sequence: CASSPREAQVYNEQFF. CDR3 nucleotides: TGTGCCAGCAGCCCGAGAGAGGCCCAGGTTTACAATGAGCAGTTCTTC.

This clonotype was picked up many times. This chain connects TRBV19 to TRBJ2-1, with D perhaps matching TRBD1 (6 bases). CDR3 length equals 16 residues. CDR1 and CDR2 (germline): LNHDA, SQIVND (reference sequence). The V gene lost 4 bases and the J gene lost 4 bases, with 17 bases spanning the gap. The CDR3 here is CASSTRTELLYNEQFF. The DNA of the CDR3 is TGTGCCAGTAGTACCCGGACAGAACTTCTATACAATGAGCAGTTCTTC.

J is TRBJ1-5 and V is TRBV20-1; D is possibly TRBD1 (5 bases). V lost 0 bases to trimming and J lost 0 bases, with 15 bases between them. CDR1 DFQATT and CDR2 SNEGSKA come from the germline V gene (reference sequence). The CDR3 spans 17 residues. CDR3 bases: TGCAGTGCTAGAGATTTGGCAGGGACCGATAGCAATCAGCCCCAGCATTTT. Translation gives CSARDLAGTDSNQPQHF.

This clonotype was seen more than once but under ten times. The chain is built from TRBV7-2 and TRBJ2-7; D unresolved. Trimming removed 4 bases from V and 5 bases from J, with 12 bases in between. The CDR3 loop spans 13 amino acids. CDR1 SGHTA and CDR2 FQGNSA come from the germline V gene. The CDR3 reads CASSSPATNEQYV. CDR3 bases: TGTGCCAGCAGCTCCCCCGCCACCAACGAGCAGTACGTC.

The rearrangement joins TRBV29-1 to TRBJ2-2; D is uncertain. The V end was cut by 1 base, the J end by 0 bases, with 9 bases between. The CDR3 spans 15 residues. Per germline, CDR1 SQVTM and CDR2 ANQGSEA. CDR3 loop: CSVEVVSSNTGELFF. For the CDR3, the DNA is TGCAGCGTTGAAGTAGTGAGTTCGAACACCGGGGAGCTGTTTTTT.

V usage is TRBV12-5 and J usage is TRBJ1-5; 8 bases are shared with TRBD1. The CDR3 is 14 amino acids. With V trimmed by 5 bases and J by 3 bases, 3 bases remained unmatched. The germline gives CDR1 LGHNT, CDR2 FRNRAP. The CDR3 here is CASGLGQDNQPQHF. DNA of the CDR3: TGTGCTAGTGGTCTGGGACAGGACAATCAGCCCCAGCATTTT. The complete variable domain, with remaining parts taken from reference TRBV12-5 and TRBJ1-5, reads DARVTQTPRHKVTEMGQEVTMRCQPILGHNTVFWYRQTMMQGLELLAYFRNRAPLDDSGMPKDRFSAEMPDATLATLKIQPSEPRDSAVYFCASGLGQDNQPQHFGDGTRLSIL.

Concerning this clonotype: A single base separates this from a much larger clone, so it may be a read error. The chain combines TRBV7-2 with TRBJ2-7; 8 positions match TRBD1. Germline V gene data show CDR1 as SGHTA and CDR2 as FQGNSA. The CDR3 spans 14 residues. The CDR3 coding sequence is TGTGCCGGCAGCTGGGGCGGACAGGGCTACGAGCAGTACTTC. It encodes CAGSWGGQGYEQYF.

This clonotype was detected only a few times. The chain couples TRBV6-2 or TRBV6-3 to TRBJ1-1; no clear D. Germline V CDR1 and CDR2: MNHEY, SVGEGT. The V and J ends lost 5 bases and 2 bases respectively, with 15 bases between them. There are 15 residues in the CDR3. This CDR3 reads CASSPITLGNTEAFF. Here the CDR3 DNA reads TGTGCCAGCAGTCCTATTACCCTGGGAAACACTGAAGCTTTCTTT.

This chain uses TRBV20-1 with TRBJ1-2; possible D gene TRBD1, 5 bases. The CDR3 runs to 15 residues. Trimming took off 5 bases at V and 3 bases at J, with 19 bases between the two ends. Per the germline V gene, CDR1 is DFQATT and CDR2 is SNEGSKA (reference sequence). CDR3 in DNA: TGCAGTGCTCCTAAGGGCCAGGGTATATACTATGGCTACACCTTC. As protein: CSAPKGQGIYYGYTF.

This chain links TRBV2 with TRBJ2-2, with 8 bases lining up with TRBD1. The V and J ends lost 5 bases and 5 bases, in that order; junction bases with no gene match: 10. The CDR3 is 16 amino acids. CDR1 is SNHLY and CDR2 is FYNNEI in the germline V gene. CDR3 sequence: CASSLYVTGETGELFF. CDR3 in DNA: TGTGCCAGCAGTCTTTATGTGACAGGGGAGACCGGGGAGCTGTTTTTT.

There are many counts of this clonotype. The gene calls are TRBV7-2 and TRBJ2-7, with a tentative D call TRBD2 (7 bases). Germline V gives CDR1 SGHTA, CDR2 FQGNSA. This CDR3 spans 13 amino acids. V lost 0 bases, J lost 7 bases, and 10 bases lay in between. This CDR3 reads CASSLAGGREQYV. The CDR3 nucleotides read TGTGCCAGCAGCTTAGCGGGGGGGCGTGAGCAGTACGTC.

Worth noting for this clonotype: The junction does not match germline at one end; this may be a read error. The chain couples TRBV7-9 to TRBJ2-2; tentative D call: TRBD2 (6 bases). Germline values: CDR1 SEHNR, CDR2 FQNEAQ (reference sequence). This CDR3 is 16 amino acids long. CDR3 bases: TGTGCCAGCAGCCCCTCCCCGGGAGCGAACATCGGGGAGCTGTTTTTT. Protein: CASSPSPGANIGELFF.

The table lists this clonotype with many counts. V is TRBV7-2 and J is TRBJ2-7, with TRBD1 as a possible D gene (6 bases). This CDR3 region has 12 residues. In germline, CDR1 is SGHTA, CDR2 FQGNSA. V was trimmed by 2 bases and J by 6 bases, leaving 8 bases between them. The CDR3 coding sequence is TGTGCCAGCAGCTTAAGGGGGAGCGAGCAGTACGTC. Amino acid sequence: CASSLRGSEQYV.

The V call is TRBV19, the J call TRBJ1-1, with a possible D match to TRBD1 (5 bases). In germline, CDR1 is LNHDA, CDR2 SQIVND (reference sequence). CDR3 size: 14 residues. Trimming cost V 3 bases and J 3 bases, with 11 bases left between them. CDR3 coding DNA: TGTGCCAGTAGTATGGACAATCTGGACACTGAAGCTTTCTTT. This translates into CASSMDNLDTEAFF.

This clonotype occurred many times. The chain has TRBV7-9 and TRBJ2-2, with TRBD1 matching over 7 bases. The CDR3 has 13 residues. The J segment lost 6 bases and the V segment lost 5 bases, leaving 3 bases of the junction unmatched. The germline V gene encodes CDR1 SEHNR and CDR2 FQNEAQ (reference sequence). CDR3 sequence reads: CASSVQGPGELFF. In DNA, the CDR3 is TGTGCCAGCAGCGTACAGGGGCCCGGGGAGCTGTTTTTT.

The chain combines TRBV7-9 with TRBJ2-3; D may match TRBD1 or TRBD2 (5 bases each). The CDR3 extends over 15 amino acids. The V end lost 10 bases, the J end lost 4 bases, and 21 bases lay between the germline ends. Germline V gene data show CDR1 as SEHNR and CDR2 as FQNEAQ (reference sequence). This chain's CDR3 is CATEGKDLYSDTQYF. The DNA of the CDR3 is TGTGCCACCGAGGGGAAAGACCTATACTCAGATACGCAGTATTTT.

V usage is TRBV13 and J usage is TRBJ2-7; possibly TRBD1 or TRBD2 for D (6 bases each). Germline V gene lookup returns CDR1 PRHDT and CDR2 FYEKMQ (reference sequence). CDR3 length: 14 residues. The germline V and J ends were trimmed by 5 bases and 4 bases, with 15 bases remaining between them. The CDR3 region is CASSQGRGAYEQYV. The CDR3 DNA follows: TGTGCCAGCAGCCAGGGGCGGGGCGCTTACGAGCAGTACGTC.

The chain links TRBV19 to TRBJ2-2; no definite D call. The V end lost 2 bases, the J end lost 0 bases, and 7 bases lay between the germline ends. Germline V gene sequence: CDR1 LNHDA, CDR2 SQIVND (reference sequence). The CDR3 is 15 amino acids. The CDR3 DNA reads TGTGCCAGTAGTATACCAGCTACGAACACCGGGGAGCTGTTTTTT. This codes for CASSIPATNTGELFF. Full variable domain (remainder filled in from reference TRBV19 and TRBJ2-2): DGGITQSPKYLFRKEGQNVTLSCEQNLNHDAMYWYRQDPGQGLRLIYYSQIVNDFQKGDIAEGYSVSREKKESFPLTVTSAQKNPTAFYLCASSIPATNTGELFFGEGSRLTVL.

This clonotype is a singleton in its sample. The chain couples TRBV7-9 to TRBJ2-1, with 11 bases identical to TRBD2. In germline, CDR1 is SEHNR, CDR2 FQNEAQ (reference sequence). The length of the CDR3 is 14 residues. The V segment lost 7 bases and the J segment 8 bases; nucleotides outside the gene matches: 7. For the CDR3, the DNA is TGTGCCAGCACTCCTAGCGGGGGGAGGCATGAGCAGTTCTTC. It translates to CASTPSGGRHEQFF.

CDR3 sequence reads: CASSLDHANTGELFF. The DNA for the CDR3 is TGTGCCAGCAGTTTAGACCACGCGAACACCGGGGAGCTGTTTTTT. This sequence joins TRBV28 and TRBJ2-2; no clear D. The CDR3 runs to 15 residues. The V end was cut by 2 bases, the J end by 0 bases, with 7 bases between. Germline CDR1 MDHEN, CDR2 SYDVKM.

The V call is TRBV23-1, the J call TRBJ1-1, with 7 nucleotides matching TRBD1. TRBV23-1 is labeled an ORF, and its function is uncertain. V was pared by 3 bases and J by 3 bases, with 7 bases of the junction left unmatched. The CDR3 extends over 15 amino acids. The CDR3 coding sequence is TGCGCCAGCAGTCACCGGGACAGCCAGGACACTGAAGCTTTCTTT. It codes for CASSHRDSQDTEAFF.

This chain links TRBV29-1 with TRBJ2-6, with 7 bases aligning to TRBD1. This CDR3 has 20 amino acids. Germline CDR1 SQVTM, CDR2 ANQGSEA. J gave up 0 bases and V 0 bases, and 14 bases lay outside the gene matches. The CDR3 DNA reads as TGCAGCGTTGAAGATTTAAACCGGGACAGTCTACTCTCTGGGGCCAACGTCCTGACTTTC. It codes for CSVEDLNRDSLLSGANVLTF.

This clonotype appeared many times. The chain combines TRBV7-8 with TRBJ1-6; D unclear. V shed 0 bases and J shed 4 bases, with 1 base lying between them. This CDR3 spans 13 amino acids. The germline V gene has CDR1 SGHVS and CDR2 FQNEAQ. The CDR3 here is CASSLAYNSPLHF. Here the CDR3 DNA reads TGTGCCAGCAGCTTAGCGTATAATTCACCCCTCCACTTT.

About this clonotype itself: Being one base from a much bigger clone, this may be a read error. V usage is TRBV12-5 and J usage is TRBJ1-2, with 10 bases lining up with TRBD1. Trimming removed 7 bases from V and 6 bases from J; junction bases left unmatched: 11. From germline, CDR1 is LGHNT and CDR2 FRNRAP. The CDR3 contains 15 residues. The CDR3 region is CASVLTGTGVHGYTF. The DNA of the CDR3 is TGTGCTAGTGTCCTAACCGGGACAGGGGTTCATGGCTACACCTTC. Supplemented by reference TRBV12-5 and TRBJ1-2, the full variable domain reads DARVTQTPRHKVTEMGQEVTMRCQPILGHNTVFWYRQTMMQGLELLAYFRNRAPLDDSGMPKDRFSAEMPDATLATLKIQPSEPRDSAVYFCASVLTGTGVHGYTFGSGTRLTVV.